This T cell receptor beta chain emerged from a study of T cells after yellow fever vaccination. The study's findings and limits: Among all clonotypes, a small share was observed in both CD4 and CD8 compartments.

As TCR cDNA was made by 5'RACE template switching, a universal primer site and UMIs were added. One entry per CDR3 protein, called by TCRdb with MiXCR from the 5' RACE reads. The sample has 550,000 or so distinct CDR3 sequences, over 15% seen once; the top ten hold around 15%. Germline V lookup: CDR1 SGHNT, CDR2 YYREEE (reference sequence). Trimming removed 1 base from V and 4 bases from J, with 14 bases in between. This CDR3 has 16 residues. Remarks on this clonotype: Its target is unknown.

The rearrangement uses TRBV5-4 and TRBJ2-2; no reliable D call. The sequence was obtained from a man aged 25 to 40 who received the YFV17D yellow fever vaccine. Sequenced material: PBMCs, taken 15 days after the yellow fever booster vaccination. CDR3 sequence (DNA): TGTGCCAGCAGCTTGTTATCCAGCCCCGGCACCGGGGAGCTGTTTTTT. Its translation: CASSLLSSPGTGELFF.